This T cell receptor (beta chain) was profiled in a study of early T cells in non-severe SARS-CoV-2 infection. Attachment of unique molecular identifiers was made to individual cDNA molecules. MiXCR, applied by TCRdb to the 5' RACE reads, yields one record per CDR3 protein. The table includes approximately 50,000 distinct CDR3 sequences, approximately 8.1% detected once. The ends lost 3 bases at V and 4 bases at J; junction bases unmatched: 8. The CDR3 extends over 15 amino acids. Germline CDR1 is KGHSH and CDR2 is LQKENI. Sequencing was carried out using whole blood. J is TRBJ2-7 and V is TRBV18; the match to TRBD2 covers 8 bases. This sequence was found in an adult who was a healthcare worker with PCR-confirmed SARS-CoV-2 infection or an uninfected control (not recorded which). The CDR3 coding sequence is TGTGCCAGCTCACCTTCTCGGGGGGGCCAATACGAGCAGTACTTC. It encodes CASSPSRGGQYEQYF. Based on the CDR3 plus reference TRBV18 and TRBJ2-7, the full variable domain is NAGVMQNPRHLVRRRGQEARLRCSPMKGHSHVYWYRQLPEEGLKFMVYLQKENIIDESGMPKERFSAEFPKEGPSILRIQQVVRGDSAAYFCASSPSRGGQYEQYFGPGTRLTVT.